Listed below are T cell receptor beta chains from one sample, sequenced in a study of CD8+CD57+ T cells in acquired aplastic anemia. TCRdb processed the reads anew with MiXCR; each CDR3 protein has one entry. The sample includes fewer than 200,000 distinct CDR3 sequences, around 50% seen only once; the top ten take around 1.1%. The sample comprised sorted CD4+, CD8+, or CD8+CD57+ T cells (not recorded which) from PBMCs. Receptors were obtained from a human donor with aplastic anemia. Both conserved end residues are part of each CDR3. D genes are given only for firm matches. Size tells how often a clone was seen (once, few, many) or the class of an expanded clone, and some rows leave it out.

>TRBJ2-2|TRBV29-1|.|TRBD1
TGCAGCGCTGGGGGACAGGGAAACACCGGGGAGCTGTTTTTT
CSAGGQGNTGELFF
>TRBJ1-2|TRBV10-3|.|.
TGTGCCATCAGTGATGACAGACTAACTGGCGGCTACACCTTC
CAISDDRLTGGYTF
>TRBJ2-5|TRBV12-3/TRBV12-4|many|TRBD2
TGTGCCAGCAGTTTAAGCAGGCTAGCGGGCCGCCAAGAGACCCAGTACTTC
CASSLSRLAGRQETQYF
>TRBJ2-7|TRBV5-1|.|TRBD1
TGCGCCAGCACACCGGGACAGGGGCTTTCCTACGAGCAGTACTTC
CASTPGQGLSYEQYF
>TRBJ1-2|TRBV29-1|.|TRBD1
TGCAGCGTGGGGACAGAAACCGTAGGCTACACCTTC
CSVGTETVGYTF
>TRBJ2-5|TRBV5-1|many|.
TGCGCCAGCCGACCAATGTTGGGGTCAGAGACCCAGTACTTC
CASRPMLGSETQYF
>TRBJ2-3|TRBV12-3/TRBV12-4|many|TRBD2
TGTGCCAGCAGTTTAGATGGCGGGAGGGATACGCAGTATTTT
CASSLDGGRDTQYF
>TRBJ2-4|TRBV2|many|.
TGTGCCAGCAGTGAGGTGGGGTACATTCAGTACTTC
CASSEVGYIQYF
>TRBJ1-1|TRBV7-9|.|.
TGTGCCAGCAGCTTACCCAGCCCGAACACTGAAGCTTTCTTT
CASSLPSPNTEAFF
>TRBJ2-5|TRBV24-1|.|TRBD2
TGTGCCACCAGTGGCCGGACTAGCGGGGGGGGACAAGAGACCCAGTACTTC
CATSGRTSGGGQETQYF
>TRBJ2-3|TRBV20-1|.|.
TGCAGTGCTAGAGGGGCCCACTCGTCTAGCACAGATACGCAGTATTTT
CSARGAHSSSTDTQYF
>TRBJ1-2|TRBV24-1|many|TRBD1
TGTGCCACCAGTGACCCGACAGGGGGTAAGGACTATGGCTACACCTTC
CATSDPTGGKDYGYTF
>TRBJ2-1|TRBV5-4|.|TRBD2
TGTGCCAGCACCCTCACTAGCGCCGACAATGAGCAGTTCTTC
CASTLTSADNEQFF
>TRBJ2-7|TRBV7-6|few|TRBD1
TGTGCCAGCAGCTTCGGGACAGGGGGAATGTACGAGCAGTACTTC
CASSFGTGGMYEQYF
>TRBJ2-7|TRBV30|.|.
TGTGCCTGGAGTGCGTCGTACGAGCAGTACTTC
CAWSASYEQYF
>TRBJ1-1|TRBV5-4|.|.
TGTGCCAGCAGCTCGGTTGGGGACACTGAAGCTTTCTTT
CASSSVGDTEAFF
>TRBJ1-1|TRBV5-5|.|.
TGTGCCAGCAGCCAAGTTGGACCGGACACTGAAGCTTTCTTT
CASSQVGPDTEAFF
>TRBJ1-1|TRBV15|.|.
TGTGCCACCAGCGCCGGACAGCCGATGAACACTGAAGCTTTCTTT
CATSAGQPMNTEAFF
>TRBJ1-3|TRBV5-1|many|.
TGCGCCAGCAGCTTGGGCCCCGGCGGAAACACCATATATTTT
CASSLGPGGNTIYF
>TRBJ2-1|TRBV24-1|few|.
TGTGCCACTGAAAGGGGGGGAGATACCTACAATGAGCAGTTCTTC
CATERGGDTYNEQFF
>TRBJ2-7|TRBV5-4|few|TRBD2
TGTGCCAGCAGCTACTTGGCGGTGACTAGCGGGGAACTCTCCTACGAGCAGTACTTC
CASSYLAVTSGELSYEQYF
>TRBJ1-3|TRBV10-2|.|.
TGCGCCAGCAGGGGACGGGGGAACTCTGGAAACACCATATATTTT
CASRGRGNSGNTIYF
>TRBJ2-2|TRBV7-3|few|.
TGTGCCAGCAGGGCGTACAGGGACACCGGGGAGCTGTTTTTT
CASRAYRDTGELFF
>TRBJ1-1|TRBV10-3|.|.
TGTGCCATCAGTGACCTAATCGGCCCGAACACTGAAGCTTTCTTT
CAISDLIGPNTEAFF
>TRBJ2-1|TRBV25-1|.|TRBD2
TGTGCCAGCAGTGAACCGGGACTAGCATCATTCTTC
CASSEPGLASFF
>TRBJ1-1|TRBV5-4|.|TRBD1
TGTGCCAGCAGCTTGGGAAGGGGACAGGTGAACACTGAAGCTTTCTTT
CASSLGRGQVNTEAFF
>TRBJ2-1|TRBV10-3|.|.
TGTGCCAGCAGAGTACTGGGGAGCTCCTACAATGAGCAGTTCTTC
CASRVLGSSYNEQFF
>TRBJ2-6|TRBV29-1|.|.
TGCAGCGTTACCCCTGGACAGAACTCTGGGGCCAACGTCCTGACTTTC
CSVTPGQNSGANVLTF
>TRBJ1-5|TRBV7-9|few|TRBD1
TGTGCCAGCAGAGGGACAGGGCTCGGCAATCAGCCCCAGCATTTT
CASRGTGLGNQPQHF
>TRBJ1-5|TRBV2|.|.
TGTGCCAGCAGTGAAGGACAGCCCCGCAATCAGCCCCAGCATTTT
CASSEGQPRNQPQHF
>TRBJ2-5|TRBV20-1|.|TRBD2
TGCAGTGCTAGGCCAGAGGGCGGGAGTATGGTTAGGGAGACCCAGTACTTC
CSARPEGGSMVRETQYF
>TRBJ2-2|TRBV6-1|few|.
TGTGCCAGCAGTGGAGTGGCCTTGGGCACCGGGGAGCTGTTTTTT
CASSGVALGTGELFF
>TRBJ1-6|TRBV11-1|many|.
TGTGCCAGCAGCCTAAATCTTGGCTCCTATAATTCACCCCTCCACTTT
CASSLNLGSYNSPLHF
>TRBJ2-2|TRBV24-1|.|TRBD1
TGTGCCACCAGTGATTTCGGGGGACAGGGATTTTCCGGGGAGCTGTTTTTT
CATSDFGGQGFSGELFF
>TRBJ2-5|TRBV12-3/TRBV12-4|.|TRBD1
TGTGCCAGCAGTAAGACAGGGGGGTGGGAGACCCAGTACTTC
CASSKTGGWETQYF
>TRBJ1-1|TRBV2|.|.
TGTGCCAGCAGTGAAGTAGGGGAGGTCCACGAAGCTTTCTTT
CASSEVGEVHEAFF
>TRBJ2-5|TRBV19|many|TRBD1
TGTGCCAGTAGTCCCGGGACAGGCTTTCAAGAGACCCAGTACTTC
CASSPGTGFQETQYF
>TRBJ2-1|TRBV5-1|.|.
TGCGCCAGCAGCCCAACGGACAGAAACAATGAGCAGTTCTTC
CASSPTDRNNEQFF
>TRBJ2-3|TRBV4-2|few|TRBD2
TGTGCCAGCAGCCCAAGACTAGCGGGGCCCACAGATACGCAGTATTTT
CASSPRLAGPTDTQYF
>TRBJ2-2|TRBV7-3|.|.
TGTGCCAGCAGCATGGGATCGGCCAGCACCGGGGAGCTGTTTTTT
CASSMGSASTGELFF